This record looks at one T cell receptor beta chain sequence and its context. What it binds is not known. Described time point: baseline pretreatment blood. Treatment indicated: 15 Gy SBRT to primary tumor, nephrectomy 4 weeks later. This renal cell carcinoma was of the clear cell type. The record originates from a study of radiation and T cells in renal cell carcinoma. At the level of the study: Nephrectomy followed 15 Gy stereotactic body radiation by 4 weeks. Study-wide results and caveats: Top tumor clonotypes rose in blood 2 weeks post-radiation, then contracted.

Produced via immunoSEQ multiplex PCR; TCRdb's table is partial and in-frame only. The repertoire holds about 59,000 clones, with 60% to 85% as singletons. This CDR3 is built from 13 residues. Germline CDR1 reads SGHTA; CDR2 reads FQGNSA. V dropped 5 bases and J dropped 1 base, with 8 bases sitting between them. The chain is built from TRBV7-2 and TRBJ1-1; D remains unclear. This TCR was recovered from a man in his sixties with renal cell carcinoma. The source was blood, collected from a patient whose treatment included radiotherapy and nephrectomy. CDR3 coding DNA: TGTGCCAGCAGCCCTACAAGGAACACTGAAGCTTTCTTT. It is translated as CASSPTRNTEAFF.